Given below is one T cell receptor (beta chain) in context. Original processing notes: Amplifying reference gene primers gave estimates of nucleated cell counts. Assay: immunoSEQ multiplex PCR; the TCRdb copy retains only in-frame clones and omits some. Clonal size and the V and J genes are those of that table, whereas D and trimming came from the DNA. The sample contains 100,000 or so clones, roughly 90% of which appear only once. This specimen comes from a study of blood T cell repertoires in COVID-19. Study overall: The study drew acute and convalescent COVID-19 samples from the United States, Italy and Spain.

J gave up 0 bases and V 6 bases, and 14 bases lay outside the gene matches. The CDR3 runs to 18 residues. From germline, CDR1 is SGHAT and CDR2 FQNNGV. This TCR was recovered from a man between 25 and 39 years old in a cohort sampled during active COVID-19. The sequenced material came from peripheral blood. The V gene is TRBV11-2, the J gene TRBJ2-3; 8 bases are shared with TRBD2. The chain's CDR3 is CASRYIRGGRPSTDTQYF. The CDR3 region has the DNA TGTGCCAGCAGGTACATCCGCGGGGGGCGACCTAGCACAGATACGCAGTATTTT.